This T cell receptor (beta chain) was identified in a study of graft-versus-host responses after intestinal transplantation. About the research overall: Tacrolimus plus steroids were given to all recipients for approximately 3 years, preceded by anti-thymocyte globulin induction. Whole-study results and caveats: GvH clones occurred in recipient marrow; some first appeared in ileum or blood.

Graft-derived tissue was subjected to processing to liberate intraepithelial and lamina propria lymphocytes. TCRdb's table, derived via immunoSEQ multiplex PCR, lists solely in-frame clones and lacks some. Here the sample spans around 8,400 clones, about 74% being singletons. This clone was recorded a few times. The antigen is not known. CDR3 length: 17 amino acids. The germline V gene encodes CDR1 MGHDK and CDR2 SYGVNS. V lost 4 bases, J lost 6 bases, and 13 bases stayed unmatched. The sample in question was ileum tissue, obtained roughly 74 weeks after intestinal transplant. The sequence was collected from a human patient who received an intestinal transplant, so some T cells may come from the graft donor. This chain joins TRBV25-1 and TRBJ1-1; 11 positions match TRBD1. For the CDR3, the DNA is TGTGCCAGCAGTGGAATGCCGGGACAGGGGGTCTTTTCTGAAGCTTTCTTT. Amino acids: CASSGMPGQGVFSEAFF.